This T cell receptor (beta chain) emerged from a study of cytomegalovirus exposure and HLA in healthy donors. Background on the study: Assignment to the Caucasian-associated ancestry cluster applied to around four fifths of the roughly 400 genotyped donors.

At the time of sampling, donors were nominally healthy, though unrecorded immune exposures were likely. Notes on the study in general: A later analysis reportedly found that, within productive TCRs, an Asian-associated ancestry cluster had fewer N-insertions than the mean observed across the roughly 670 donors. Accurate HLA-A and HLA-B prediction from TCR beta sequences was reported for most subjects.

This CDR3 is built from 12 residues. Germline-derived CDR1 and CDR2 are SGHTA and FQGTGA. V gave up 9 bases and J gave up 0 bases, with 8 bases separating them. Comment on this clone: Antigen: not known.

Amplification used 60 Vbeta primers and 13 Jbeta primers. Assay used: immunoSEQ multiplex PCR; TCRdb lists only in-frame clones, some missing. Of under 150,000 clones listed, about 64% were seen once; the top ten hold less than 3%. The chain uses TRBV7-3 and TRBJ1-1, with no clear D. The sequence derives from a woman aged 40 to 50 in good health and CMV-seronegative. The sequenced material came from PBMCs. The CDR3 here is CARRVMNTEAFF. CDR3 nucleotides: TGTGCCAGACGAGTCATGAACACTGAAGCTTTCTTT.